Listed below are T cell receptor beta chains from one sample, sequenced in a study of T cells in localized non-small cell lung cancer. TCRdb's table, derived via immunoSEQ multiplex PCR, lists solely in-frame clones and lacks some. The sample includes more than 10,000 clones, 75% to 90% of them seen just once. The starting material was peripheral blood, obtained before any cancer treatment. The source of these receptors is a male donor at least 60 years old with stage I squamous cell lung carcinoma. Both conserved end residues are part of each CDR3. The order of the fields is J gene, V gene, D gene, clone size, CDR3 DNA, CDR3 protein. D genes are given only for firm matches. Clone size is given for some rows only: seen once, a few or many times, or a class if the clone is expanded.

j_call: TRBJ2-3; v_call: TRBV10-1; d_call: -; clone_size: -; cdr3_nt: TGCGCCAGCAGTGAATTTAGTGATACGCAGTATTTT; cdr3_aa: CASSEFSDTQYF
j_call: TRBJ2-1; v_call: TRBV19; d_call: TRBD2; clone_size: -; cdr3_nt: TGTGCCAGTAGTATGGGGACTAGCGGGAGGAGCTCCTACAATGAGCAGTTCTTC; cdr3_aa: CASSMGTSGRSSYNEQFF
j_call: TRBJ2-2; v_call: TRBV28; d_call: -; clone_size: -; cdr3_nt: TGTGCCAGCAGTCTTTTTGTGAGCAGGGAAGCCGGGGAGCTGTTTTTT; cdr3_aa: CASSLFVSREAGELFF
j_call: TRBJ2-1; v_call: TRBV6-4; d_call: TRBD2; clone_size: -; cdr3_nt: TGTGCCAGCAGTGAACTAGCGGGATTCGGCTCCTACAATGAGCAGTTCTTC; cdr3_aa: CASSELAGFGSYNEQFF
j_call: TRBJ2-1; v_call: TRBV14; d_call: -; clone_size: -; cdr3_nt: TGTGCCAGCAGCCAAAGGAGTTACAATGAGCAGTTCTTC; cdr3_aa: CASSQRSYNEQFF
j_call: TRBJ1-3; v_call: TRBV9; d_call: -; clone_size: -; cdr3_nt: TGTGCCAGCAGCGTATCCCATTCGTTCTCTGGAAACACCATATATTTT; cdr3_aa: CASSVSHSFSGNTIYF
j_call: TRBJ1-1; v_call: TRBV7-3; d_call: -; clone_size: -; cdr3_nt: TGTGCCAGCAGCTTATCGCACAACCCGAACACTGAAGCTTTCTTT; cdr3_aa: CASSLSHNPNTEAFF
j_call: TRBJ2-7; v_call: TRBV18; d_call: TRBD1; clone_size: -; cdr3_nt: TGTGCCAGCTCGACGGACAGGGAGTTGGGAGTGCAGTACTTC; cdr3_aa: CASSTDRELGVQYF
j_call: TRBJ1-5; v_call: TRBV10-3; d_call: TRBD1; clone_size: -; cdr3_nt: TGTGCCATCAGCCGGACAGGGGATAGCAATCAGCCCCAGCATTTT; cdr3_aa: CAISRTGDSNQPQHF
j_call: TRBJ2-5; v_call: TRBV2; d_call: -; clone_size: -; cdr3_nt: TGTGCCAGCAAAGGGGACTCACAAGAGACCCAGTACTTC; cdr3_aa: CASKGDSQETQYF
j_call: TRBJ1-2; v_call: TRBV11-2; d_call: TRBD1; clone_size: -; cdr3_nt: TGTGCCAGCAGCTTAGCCCCGACAGGGGACTATGGCTACACCTTC; cdr3_aa: CASSLAPTGDYGYTF
j_call: TRBJ1-2; v_call: TRBV11-2; d_call: TRBD1; clone_size: -; cdr3_nt: TGTGCCAGCAGCACCCTGGGACAGTTATACGGCTACACCTTC; cdr3_aa: CASSTLGQLYGYTF
j_call: TRBJ2-7; v_call: TRBV7-3; d_call: TRBD2; clone_size: once; cdr3_nt: TGTGCCACCGCGACTAGCGGGGCTTACGAGCAGTACTTC; cdr3_aa: CATATSGAYEQYF
j_call: TRBJ2-1; v_call: TRBV27; d_call: -; clone_size: -; cdr3_nt: TGTGCCAGCAGCTCTACTGCAGCGGGTGAGCAGTTCTTC; cdr3_aa: CASSSTAAGEQFF
j_call: TRBJ2-4; v_call: TRBV5-1; d_call: TRBD1; clone_size: -; cdr3_nt: TGCGCCAGCAGCCCGACAGGGGGTCAAAACATTCAGTACTTC; cdr3_aa: CASSPTGGQNIQYF
j_call: TRBJ2-7; v_call: TRBV11-2; d_call: TRBD2; clone_size: -; cdr3_nt: TGTGCCAGCAGCTCCCTCGGGGCGGGAGTCCCCTACGAGCAGTACTTC; cdr3_aa: CASSSLGAGVPYEQYF
j_call: TRBJ2-3; v_call: TRBV9; d_call: -; clone_size: -; cdr3_nt: TGTGCCAGCAGCGAGGTTCTCGTGGTCGCAGATACGCAGTATTTT; cdr3_aa: CASSEVLVVADTQYF
j_call: TRBJ2-7; v_call: TRBV5-6; d_call: -; clone_size: -; cdr3_nt: TGTGCCAGCCTATACAGGAGCTCCTACGAGCAGTACTTC; cdr3_aa: CASLYRSSYEQYF
j_call: TRBJ1-1; v_call: TRBV5-1; d_call: -; clone_size: -; cdr3_nt: TGCGCCAGCAGCACAGGTCCTGGGTTCACTGAAGCTTTCTTT; cdr3_aa: CASSTGPGFTEAFF
j_call: TRBJ2-7; v_call: TRBV29-1; d_call: -; clone_size: -; cdr3_nt: TGCAGCGTTGGGTCCGGCGGCCCTTACGAGCAGTACTTC; cdr3_aa: CSVGSGGPYEQYF
j_call: TRBJ2-3; v_call: TRBV7-6; d_call: -; clone_size: -; cdr3_nt: TGTGCCAGCAGCTTAGTTGGCGGCACAGATACGCAGTATTTT; cdr3_aa: CASSLVGGTDTQYF
j_call: TRBJ1-4; v_call: TRBV25-1; d_call: -; clone_size: few; cdr3_nt: TGTGCCAGCAGTGAATACGGAGGGCGGGGTGAAAAACTGTTTTTT; cdr3_aa: CASSEYGGRGEKLFF
j_call: TRBJ1-1; v_call: TRBV30; d_call: -; clone_size: -; cdr3_nt: TGTGCCTGGAGTGAAGGCAGGGAGAACACTGAAGCTTTCTTT; cdr3_aa: CAWSEGRENTEAFF
j_call: TRBJ1-3; v_call: TRBV7-3; d_call: TRBD1; clone_size: -; cdr3_nt: TGTGCCAGCAGTCCAACAGGGGGCTCTGGAAACACCATATATTTT; cdr3_aa: CASSPTGGSGNTIYF
j_call: TRBJ1-2; v_call: TRBV28; d_call: -; clone_size: -; cdr3_nt: TGTGCCAGCAGTTTTCGGCCGGGTTACTATGGCTACACCTTC; cdr3_aa: CASSFRPGYYGYTF
j_call: TRBJ1-2; v_call: TRBV2; d_call: -; clone_size: once; cdr3_nt: TGTGCCAGCAGCGCGGTCGCCGGGACAACCGGCTACACCTTC; cdr3_aa: CASSAVAGTTGYTF
j_call: TRBJ2-1; v_call: TRBV9; d_call: TRBD2; clone_size: -; cdr3_nt: TGTGCCAGCAGCGTAGAACTAGCGGGAGTTTTTGAGCAGTTCTTC; cdr3_aa: CASSVELAGVFEQFF
j_call: TRBJ1-4; v_call: TRBV2; d_call: -; clone_size: -; cdr3_nt: TGTGCCAGCACCGGCGGCGGAACTAATGAAAAACTGTTTTTT; cdr3_aa: CASTGGGTNEKLFF
j_call: TRBJ2-5; v_call: TRBV4-1; d_call: -; clone_size: -; cdr3_nt: TGCGCCAGCAGCCAAGATGGGGGCCTGGAGACCCAGTACTTC; cdr3_aa: CASSQDGGLETQYF
j_call: TRBJ2-3; v_call: TRBV19; d_call: TRBD2; clone_size: -; cdr3_nt: TGTGCCAGTAGTTCGGGACTAGCGGGAAGCACAGATACGCAGTATTTT; cdr3_aa: CASSSGLAGSTDTQYF
j_call: TRBJ2-2; v_call: TRBV29-1; d_call: -; clone_size: -; cdr3_nt: TGCAGCGTTGTCCCCGATTCGAACACCGGGGAGCTGTTTTTT; cdr3_aa: CSVVPDSNTGELFF
j_call: TRBJ2-3; v_call: TRBV2; d_call: -; clone_size: -; cdr3_nt: TGTGCCAGCAGCGTATGGGGCACAGATACGCAGTATTTT; cdr3_aa: CASSVWGTDTQYF
j_call: TRBJ2-5; v_call: TRBV30; d_call: -; clone_size: -; cdr3_nt: TGTGCCTGGAGTGTACAGAGAGCGGAAGACCAAGAGACCCAGTACTTC; cdr3_aa: CAWSVQRAEDQETQYF
j_call: TRBJ1-1; v_call: TRBV27; d_call: -; clone_size: -; cdr3_nt: TGTGCCAGCAGTTTAAAACAGGGTTACACTGAAGCTTTCTTT; cdr3_aa: CASSLKQGYTEAFF
j_call: TRBJ2-5; v_call: TRBV11-3; d_call: TRBD1; clone_size: -; cdr3_nt: TGTGCCAGCAGCCCCGGACAGGGGTCAGCGACCCAGTACTTC; cdr3_aa: CASSPGQGSATQYF
j_call: TRBJ2-7; v_call: TRBV11-2; d_call: TRBD2; clone_size: -; cdr3_nt: TGTGCCAGCAGCTTAACCCCTAGCGGGACACTACGCCCCTACGAGCAGTACTTC; cdr3_aa: CASSLTPSGTLRPYEQYF
j_call: TRBJ2-7; v_call: TRBV15; d_call: TRBD2; clone_size: -; cdr3_nt: TGTGCCACCAGCAGAGTGGTAGCGGGAGCAGTACCCTACGAGCAGTACTTC; cdr3_aa: CATSRVVAGAVPYEQYF
j_call: TRBJ2-1; v_call: TRBV11-3; d_call: TRBD2; clone_size: -; cdr3_nt: TGTGCCAGCAGCTTATTTAGCGGGAGAGGAAATGAGCAGTTCTTC; cdr3_aa: CASSLFSGRGNEQFF
j_call: TRBJ2-3; v_call: TRBV27; d_call: TRBD2; clone_size: -; cdr3_nt: TGTGCCAGCATGCAACTAGCGGGGAACACAGATACGCAGTATTTT; cdr3_aa: CASMQLAGNTDTQYF
j_call: TRBJ2-7; v_call: TRBV5-4; d_call: -; clone_size: few; cdr3_nt: TGTGCCAGCAGATCCGGTCTTAACTACGAGCAGTACTTC; cdr3_aa: CASRSGLNYEQYF
j_call: TRBJ1-5; v_call: TRBV10-2; d_call: TRBD1; clone_size: -; cdr3_nt: TGCGCCAGCAGTGAGAGGGACAGGGAGGGTCAGCCCCAGCATTTT; cdr3_aa: CASSERDREGQPQHF
j_call: TRBJ2-2; v_call: TRBV5-5; d_call: -; clone_size: -; cdr3_nt: TGTGCCAGCAGCTTTATTGACACCGGGGAGCTGTTTTTT; cdr3_aa: CASSFIDTGELFF
j_call: TRBJ2-7; v_call: TRBV29-1; d_call: TRBD2; clone_size: -; cdr3_nt: TGCAGCGCCCGGACTAGCGGGAGGCTCGAGCAGTACTTC; cdr3_aa: CSARTSGRLEQYF
j_call: TRBJ2-1; v_call: TRBV27; d_call: TRBD1; clone_size: -; cdr3_nt: TGTGCCAGCAGTTTCACAGGGGCGAACAATGAGCAGTTCTTC; cdr3_aa: CASSFTGANNEQFF
j_call: TRBJ1-3; v_call: TRBV2; d_call: -; clone_size: -; cdr3_nt: TGTGCCAGCAGTGTAGCGGGTTCTGGAAACACCATATATTTT; cdr3_aa: CASSVAGSGNTIYF
j_call: TRBJ2-2; v_call: TRBV6-1; d_call: -; clone_size: -; cdr3_nt: TGTGCCAGCAGTGACGCTGGAAGTAAGGGGACCGGGGAGCTGTTTTTT; cdr3_aa: CASSDAGSKGTGELFF
j_call: TRBJ2-7; v_call: TRBV29-1; d_call: TRBD1; clone_size: -; cdr3_nt: TGCAGCGTTTGGGGGACAGGCCTTTCCTACGAGCAGTACTTC; cdr3_aa: CSVWGTGLSYEQYF
j_call: TRBJ2-7; v_call: TRBV5-5; d_call: -; clone_size: once; cdr3_nt: TGTGCCAGCACCCCGCAGCCGGCTGGAGGCGAGCAGTACTTC; cdr3_aa: CASTPQPAGGEQYF
j_call: TRBJ2-7; v_call: TRBV14; d_call: -; clone_size: -; cdr3_nt: TGTGCCAGCAGCCAAGCCGCCAGCTACGAGCAGTACTTC; cdr3_aa: CASSQAASYEQYF
j_call: TRBJ2-7; v_call: TRBV25-1; d_call: -; clone_size: once; cdr3_nt: TGTGCCAGCACCCCCCCCTACAGGGACTCCTACGAGCAGTACTTC; cdr3_aa: CASTPPYRDSYEQYF
j_call: TRBJ1-3; v_call: TRBV5-6; d_call: -; clone_size: -; cdr3_nt: TGTGCCAGCGGGAGAGGAGGGGTTGGAAACACCATATATTTT; cdr3_aa: CASGRGGVGNTIYF
j_call: TRBJ2-3; v_call: TRBV5-1; d_call: -; clone_size: -; cdr3_nt: TGCGCCAGCACCTCACAGGGCGATACGCAGTATTTT; cdr3_aa: CASTSQGDTQYF
j_call: TRBJ2-7; v_call: TRBV25-1; d_call: TRBD1; clone_size: -; cdr3_nt: TGTGCCAGCAGTGATTGGACAGGGTACGAGCAGTACTTC; cdr3_aa: CASSDWTGYEQYF
j_call: TRBJ2-7; v_call: TRBV19; d_call: -; clone_size: -; cdr3_nt: TGTGCCAGTAGCCGTTATGTGACTTCCGGCGAGCAGTACTTC; cdr3_aa: CASSRYVTSGEQYF